These 18 T cell receptor beta chains were all obtained from the same sample, sequenced in a study of shared clonotypes between healthy human individuals. Profiling relied on immunoSEQ multiplex PCR, and the TCRdb table lists in-frame clones only, not all of them. This sample has more than 2 million clones, with roughly 94% found just once. The specimen sequenced was naive CD4+ T cells sorted from blood. Subset of the sample: CD45RA+ positively selected. These TCRs come from a man aged 18 to 30 in good health.

The chain carries TRBV6-1 and TRBJ1-5; D is uncertain. The CDR3 is 14 residues long. Trimming took 4 bases from V and 7 from J, leaving 14 bases between them. Germline CDR1 and CDR2: MNHNS and SASEGT. This CDR3 reads CASSAWEGGQPQHF. In DNA form, the CDR3 reads TGTGCCAGCAGTGCTTGGGAGGGTGGACAGCCCCAGCATTTT.

The count of this clone is one. This sequence joins TRBV2 and TRBJ1-1; TRBD1 agrees at 8 bases. Germline V gene sequence: CDR1 SNHLY, CDR2 FYNNEI. V trimming: 6 bases; J trimming: 0 bases; junction bases outside the gene matches: 3. This CDR3 comprises 14 residues. CDR3 bases: TGTGCCAGCAGGGGACAGGAAATGAACACTGAAGCTTTCTTT. As protein: CASRGQEMNTEAFF.

The chain uses TRBV2 and TRBJ2-2; D ambiguous. The CDR3 runs 16 residues. With 7 bases removed from V and 3 bases from J, the gap between germline ends came to 18 bases. The germline V gene encodes CDR1 SNHLY and CDR2 FYNNEI. CDR3 nucleotide sequence: TGTGCCAGCACCCCACGGGTGTTACGGGACACCGGGGAGCTGTTTTTT. As protein: CASTPRVLRDTGELFF.

The chain uses TRBV10-1 and TRBJ2-2, with no clear D. Per the germline V gene, CDR1 is WNHNN and CDR2 is SYGVQD (reference sequence). CDR3 size: 14 residues. Trimming left V 4 bases short and J 2 bases short, with 8 bases between. The CDR3 loop reads CASSAGINTGELFF. As DNA, the CDR3 is TGCGCCAGCAGTGCTGGGATTAACACCGGGGAGCTGTTTTTT.

This chain joins TRBV10-3 and TRBJ2-1; no definite D call. V was cut by 6 bases and J by 10 bases, with 13 bases left in between. Per germline, CDR1 ENHRY and CDR2 SYGVKD. This CDR3 is 12 amino acids long. Written as DNA, the CDR3 is TGTGCCATCAGCGCACTGGAGCGCGAGCAGTTCTTC. Its translation: CAISALEREQFF.

The chain is built from TRBV7-8 and TRBJ2-2, with TRBD2 matching 8 bases. CDR3 length: 16 residues. Germline V CDR1 and CDR2: SGHVS, FQNEAQ. J was trimmed by 1 base and V by 4 bases; bases with no gene match: 5. CDR3 in amino acids: CASSSRTSLNTGELFF. CDR3 nucleotide sequence: TGTGCCAGCAGCTCAAGGACTAGCCTGAACACCGGGGAGCTGTTTTTT.

V gene TRBV25-1 combines with J gene TRBJ1-2; possibly TRBD1 for D (5 bases). V lost 4 bases and J 0 bases, leaving 15 bases between the germline ends. CDR3 size: 16 residues. CDR1 and CDR2 (germline): MGHDK, SYGVNS. CDR3 sequence: CASSGLLQVANYGYTF. CDR3 in DNA: TGTGCCAGCAGTGGACTATTACAGGTGGCTAACTATGGCTACACCTTC.

V and J are TRBV4-1 and TRBJ2-3; 9 positions agree with TRBD2. Germline-derived CDR1 and CDR2 are MGHRA and YSYEKL. V was pared by 0 bases and J by 0 bases, with 1 base of the junction left unmatched. The CDR3 has 16 residues. The CDR3 loop reads CASSQEGTSSTDTQYF. The CDR3 DNA sequence: TGCGCCAGCAGCCAAGAAGGGACTAGCAGCACAGATACGCAGTATTTT.

J is TRBJ1-5 and V is TRBV7-3, with 8 bases matching TRBD1. J was trimmed by 7 bases and V by 4 bases; bases with no gene match: 3. The germline CDR1 and CDR2 sequences are SGHTA and FQGTGA. The CDR3 contains 13 residues. CDR3 loop: CASSSYRGQPQHF. CDR3 DNA sequence: TGTGCCAGCAGCTCATACAGGGGGCAGCCCCAGCATTTT.

The V gene is TRBV10-3, the J gene TRBJ2-7, with D unclear. Deletions cut 0 bases from V and 6 bases from J, with 9 bases between. The CDR3 covers 13 residues. In germline, CDR1 is ENHRY, CDR2 SYGVKD. DNA of the CDR3: TGTGCCATCAGTGAGTCGTCGGTCGGCGAGCAGTACTTC. Its translation: CAISESSVGEQYF.

The rearrangement uses TRBV19 and TRBJ2-7; D is perhaps TRBD1 (5 bases). V shed 4 bases and J shed 6 bases, with 16 bases lying between them. The CDR3 is made up of 14 amino acids. Germline V gene data show CDR1 as LNHDA and CDR2 as SQIVND (reference sequence). The CDR3, as DNA: TGTGCCAGTAGTACAGGGATCACCCGCGGCGAGCAGTACTTC. Translated, it gives CASSTGITRGEQYF.

Written as DNA, the CDR3 is TGTGCCAGCAGCTATTCGTCTAACACTGAAGCTTTCTTT. As protein: CASSYSSNTEAFF. The chain joins TRBV7-8 to TRBJ1-1; D is undetermined. V lost 4 bases, J lost 2 bases, and 8 bases lay in between. The germline V gene encodes CDR1 SGHVS and CDR2 FQNEAQ. This CDR3 is 13 amino acids long.

This CDR3 is CASSFRTSGTQETQYF. Here the CDR3 DNA reads TGTGCCAGCAGCTTCCGGACTAGCGGGACACAAGAGACCCAGTACTTC. The rearrangement links TRBV7-9 to TRBJ2-5; 12 bases agree with TRBD2. Losses at the gene ends were 3 bases for V and 2 bases for J; bases not matched to a gene: 4. This CDR3 contains 16 residues. Germline assignment: CDR1 SEHNR and CDR2 FQNEAQ (reference sequence).

The V call is TRBV5-6, the J call TRBJ1-6; D might be TRBD1 (6 bases). Trimming removed 4 bases from V and 7 bases from J, with 18 bases in between. Germline CDR1 SGHDT, CDR2 YYEEEE. The CDR3 sequence is 16 residues long. The CDR3: CASSRGSGRYNSPLHF. The DNA for the CDR3 is TGTGCCAGCAGCAGGGGGTCGGGCCGTTACAATTCACCCCTCCACTTT.

The chain carries TRBV28 and TRBJ1-4; D may be TRBD1 (6 bases). Deletions cut 3 bases from V and 7 bases from J, with 12 bases between. The germline V gene encodes CDR1 MDHEN and CDR2 SYDVKM. CDR3 length equals 14 residues. This chain's CDR3 is CASSFSPRGEKLFF. The CDR3 DNA reads TGTGCCAGCAGTTTTAGCCCCAGGGGTGAAAAACTGTTTTTT.

This clone was observed once. The chain uses TRBV2 and TRBJ1-1; D not certain. The germline V and J ends were trimmed by 8 bases and 1 base, with 8 bases remaining between them. Germline CDR1 is SNHLY and CDR2 is FYNNEI. The CDR3 runs 12 residues. The CDR3 nucleotides read TGTGCCAGCGAGGTTAAGAACACTGAAGCTTTCTTT. This translates into CASEVKNTEAFF.

The chain employs TRBV27 and TRBJ1-2, with D unresolved. The CDR3 contains 13 residues. From germline, CDR1 is MNHEY and CDR2 SMNVEV (reference sequence). The V end lost 5 bases, the J end lost 4 bases, and 11 bases lay between the germline ends. The DNA for the CDR3 is TGTGCCAGCAGTAACCCGGGGTCCTATGGCTACACCTTC. Protein: CASSNPGSYGYTF.

The J gene is TRBJ2-2, the V gene TRBV7-3; D unresolved. Germline CDR1 reads SGHTA; CDR2 reads FQGTGA. Trimming pared 3 bases from V and 1 base from J, leaving 12 bases between. The CDR3 is 16 residues long. CDR3 in DNA: TGTGCCAGCAGCTTGGCCGGGTGGGGGAACACCGGGGAGCTGTTTTTT. Protein sequence: CASSLAGWGNTGELFF.